The clone carrying this T cell receptor (beta chain) was seen only a few times. The data stem from a study of T cells after yellow fever vaccination. Overall study: The authors prepared low-cell-number fractions using SMART-Seq v4 Ultra Low Input.

TCRdb reprocessed the 5' RACE reads with MiXCR, giving one entry per CDR3 protein. This sample has tens of thousands of distinct CDR3 sequences, with roughly 6.3% found just once. Study outcomes and limitations: Sequencing of sorted memory subsets on day 0 failed to detect almost all vaccine-responding clonotypes.

Germline trimming cut 5 bases from V and 6 bases from J; bases unmatched to any gene: 16. Germline-derived CDR1 and CDR2 are MNHNS and SASEGT. The CDR3 is made up of 16 amino acids. The V and J genes are TRBV6-1 and TRBJ2-7; 7 bases are a match to TRBD1. This material consisted of PBMCs, either bulk or a sorted T-cell subset (CD4+, CD8+, memory, or dextramer-sorted; not recorded which), taken on the day of the yellow fever booster vaccination. The sequence derives from a man younger than 40 who received the YFV17D yellow fever vaccine. This CDR3 reads CASSKGQENRASEQYF. Here the CDR3 DNA reads TGTGCCAGCAGTAAAGGACAGGAAAACAGGGCTTCCGAGCAGTACTTC.